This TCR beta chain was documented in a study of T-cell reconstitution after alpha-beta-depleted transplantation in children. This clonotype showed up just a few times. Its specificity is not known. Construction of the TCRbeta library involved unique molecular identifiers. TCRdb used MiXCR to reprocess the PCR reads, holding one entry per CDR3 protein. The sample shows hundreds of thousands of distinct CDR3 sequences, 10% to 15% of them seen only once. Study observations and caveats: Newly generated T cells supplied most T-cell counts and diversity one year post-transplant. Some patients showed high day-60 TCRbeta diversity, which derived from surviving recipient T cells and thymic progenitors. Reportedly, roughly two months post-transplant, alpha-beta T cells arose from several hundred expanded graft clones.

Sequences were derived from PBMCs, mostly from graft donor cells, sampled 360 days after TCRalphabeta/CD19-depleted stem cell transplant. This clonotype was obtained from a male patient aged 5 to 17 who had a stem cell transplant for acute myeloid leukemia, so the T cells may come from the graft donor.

The CDR3 is CAISVGGAGSTDTQYF. The CDR3 DNA is TGTGCCATCAGTGTAGGTGGAGCGGGGTCCACAGATACGCAGTATTTT. The rearrangement links TRBV10-3 to TRBJ2-3; TRBD2 matches 7 bases. Germline CDR1 is ENHRY and CDR2 is SYGVKD. The V segment lost 4 bases and the J segment 2 bases; nucleotides outside the gene matches: 9. This CDR3 spans 16 amino acids.